The 14 T cell receptor beta chains listed next were all sequenced from one sample in a study of shared clonotypes between healthy human individuals. Only in-frame clones appear in the TCRdb table, and some are missing; sequencing was by immunoSEQ multiplex PCR. The sample yields 1,400,000 or so clones, less than 99% seen once. Sequencing was carried out using naive CD4+ T cells sorted from blood. Subset given: CD45RA+ positively selected. All receptors derive from a young man in good health.

The chain employs TRBV7-2 and TRBJ1-2; 8 positions agree with TRBD1. With V trimmed by 2 bases and J by 6 bases, 8 bases remained unmatched. This CDR3 is built from 15 residues. Germline assignment: CDR1 SGHTA and CDR2 FQGNSA. The CDR3 DNA is TGTGCCAGCAGCTTAAGGAACAGGGGGATGCATGGCTACACCTTC. Translation gives CASSLRNRGMHGYTF. Variable domain in full (rest from reference TRBV7-2 and TRBJ1-2): GAGVSQSPSNKVTEKGKDVELRCDPISGHTALYWYRQSLGQGLEFLIYFQGNSAPDKSGLPSDRFSAERTGGSVSTLTIQRTQQEDSAVYLCASSLRNRGMHGYTFGSGTRLTVV.

The chain has TRBV6-4 and TRBJ2-2, with D possibly being TRBD1 (6 bases). Trimming pared 6 bases from V and 0 bases from J, leaving 8 bases between. This CDR3 is built from 14 residues. Germline loops: CDR1 MRHNA, CDR2 SNTAGT. Here the CDR3 reads CASRRDTNTGELFF. The CDR3 DNA follows: TGTGCCAGCAGAAGGGACACGAACACCGGGGAGCTGTTTTTT.

CDR3 protein: CASIGQVLGELFF. The CDR3 DNA reads as TGTGCCAGCATTGGACAGGTTCTCGGGGAGCTGTTTTTT. The gene calls are TRBV2 and TRBJ2-2, with 7 bases matching TRBD1. CDR1 SNHLY and CDR2 FYNNEI come from the germline V gene. CDR3 size: 13 residues. V was pared by 7 bases and J by 7 bases, with 6 bases of the junction left unmatched.

This chain connects TRBV10-3 to TRBJ2-1; no definite D call. The CDR3 is 11 residues long. V dropped 7 bases and J dropped 6 bases, with 7 bases sitting between them. Germline CDR1 and CDR2: ENHRY and SYGVKD. The CDR3 reads CAIMGFNEQFF. The CDR3 region has the DNA TGTGCCATCATGGGCTTCAATGAGCAGTTCTTC.

The chain combines TRBV5-1 with TRBJ2-1, with 8 nucleotides matching TRBD1. The CDR3 contains 16 residues. V gave up 4 bases and J gave up 4 bases; unmatched junction bases: 10. Germline CDR1 is SGHRS and CDR2 is YFSETQ. The CDR3 DNA reads as TGCGCCAGCAGCCCCCCGGACAGGGCTGATTACAATGAGCAGTTCTTC. Encoded protein: CASSPPDRADYNEQFF.

The chain couples TRBV4-3 to TRBJ2-3; 7 bases are a match to TRBD1. V dropped 4 bases and J dropped 4; count of bases not matched to a gene: 8. The CDR3 is made up of 15 amino acids. Germline V gene data show CDR1 as LGHNA and CDR2 as YSLEER. CDR3: CASSRRQGIADTQYF. The DNA for the CDR3 is TGCGCCAGCAGCCGACGACAGGGTATAGCAGATACGCAGTATTTT.

V is TRBV7-8 and J is TRBJ2-2; D unclear. The CDR3 runs to 10 residues. Per the germline V gene, CDR1 is SGHVS and CDR2 is FQNEAQ. V lost 5 bases and J lost 7, with 2 bases in between. The CDR3, as DNA: TGTGCCAGCAGCCTCGGGGAGCTGTTTTTT. Amino acid sequence: CASSLGELFF. The whole variable domain, remainder taken from reference TRBV7-8 and TRBJ2-2, is GAGVSQSPRYKVAKRGQDVALRCDPISGHVSLFWYQQALGQGPEFLTYFQNEAQLDKSGLPSDRFFAERPEGSVSTLKIQRTQQEDSAVYLCASSLGELFFGEGSRLTVL.

This chain joins TRBV9 and TRBJ2-3; 11 nucleotides match TRBD2. Trimming removed 3 bases from V and 0 bases from J; junction bases left unmatched: 12. Germline V lookup: CDR1 SGDLS, CDR2 YYNGEE. This CDR3 is 19 amino acids long. The CDR3 DNA reads TGTGCCAGCAGCGCCCGGAGGTCTAGCGGGAGGTCTAGCACAGATACGCAGTATTTT. Residues: CASSARRSSGRSSTDTQYF.

The J gene is TRBJ2-7, the V gene TRBV19; 8 nucleotides line up with TRBD1. Germline CDR1 and CDR2: LNHDA and SQIVND (reference sequence). Trimming took 6 bases from V and 4 from J; bases not matched to a gene: 11. The CDR3 runs to 15 residues. Here the CDR3 reads CASSRGPGGFYEQYF. The CDR3 DNA reads TGTGCCAGTAGCCGGGGGCCAGGGGGCTTTTACGAGCAGTACTTC.

CDR3 bases: TGTGCCAGCAGCGTAGGGGGACAGGGACATCAGCCCCAGCATTTT. Its translation: CASSVGGQGHQPQHF. The chain links TRBV9 to TRBJ1-5; 9 bases fit TRBD1. Germline loops: CDR1 SGDLS, CDR2 YYNGEE. The junction had 3 bases not matched to a gene; V was cut back by 0 bases and J by 5 bases. The CDR3 runs 15 residues.

In DNA form, the CDR3 reads TGTGCCAGCAGCCCCCAATTGGGGTTTCCCGGGGAGCTGTTTTTT. Translation: CASSPQLGFPGELFF. The chain recombines TRBV7-2 with TRBJ2-2; D ambiguous. The CDR3 sequence is 15 residues long. The V gene's germline CDR1 is SGHTA and CDR2 FQGNSA. V gave up 5 bases and J gave up 6 bases, with 16 bases separating them. Full variable domain (outside the CDR3, taken from reference TRBV7-2 and TRBJ2-2): GAGVSQSPSNKVTEKGKDVELRCDPISGHTALYWYRQSLGQGLEFLIYFQGNSAPDKSGLPSDRFSAERTGGSVSTLTIQRTQQEDSAVYLCASSPQLGFPGELFFGEGSRLTVL.

The rearrangement links TRBV5-1 to TRBJ2-2, with 7 bases matching TRBD2. The CDR3 is made up of 14 amino acids. V trimming: 7 bases; J trimming: 4 bases; junction bases outside the gene matches: 7. CDR1 is SGHRS, CDR2 YFSETQ, per germline. For the CDR3, the DNA is TGCGCCAGCGGGGGGGACCAACCCACCGGGGAGCTGTTTTTT. Its translation is CASGGDQPTGELFF.

The chain uses TRBV7-6 and TRBJ2-7; possibly TRBD2 for D (6 bases). CDR1 SGHVS and CDR2 FNYEAQ come from the germline V gene. V lost 3 bases to trimming and J lost 4 bases, with 16 bases between them. The CDR3 loop spans 15 amino acids. The CDR3 DNA follows: TGTGCCAGCAGCTTTGGGGCGGGAACAACTTACGAGCAGTACTTC. The encoded protein is CASSFGAGTTYEQYF.

CDR3 protein: CASSPLPAGFEAFF. CDR3 in DNA: TGTGCCAGCAGTCCCCTTCCGGCGGGCTTTGAAGCTTTCTTT. V is TRBV25-1 and J is TRBJ1-1, with no clear D. This CDR3 is 14 amino acids long. Between the trimmed V and J ends, which lost 5 bases and 7 bases, there was a span of 17 bases. The germline V gene encodes CDR1 MGHDK and CDR2 SYGVNS.